One and the same sample provided the 15 T cell receptor beta chains below, sequenced in a study of control samples from healthy donors and cancer patients. Profiled with immunoSEQ multiplex PCR; TCRdb holds only in-frame clones, not every one. There are fewer than 200,000 clones in the sample; just over 90% occur only once, and around 1.5% lies in the top ten. The specimen sequenced was blood. The receptors stem from a man younger than 40 in good health.

V gene TRBV11-2 combines with J gene TRBJ1-2; the match to TRBD1 covers 7 bases. The V and J ends lost 6 bases and 0 bases, in that order; junction bases with no gene match: 10. The CDR3 loop spans 16 amino acids. Germline V lookup: CDR1 SGHAT, CDR2 FQNNGV. The CDR3 coding sequence is TGTGCCAGCAGAGAAGCCCGGGACAGATCTAACTATGGCTACACCTTC. Translating it yields CASREARDRSNYGYTF. The whole variable domain, filled in from reference TRBV11-2 and TRBJ1-2, reads EAGVAQSPRYKIIEKRQSVAFWCNPISGHATLYWYQQILGQGPKLLIQFQNNGVVDDSQLPKDRFSAERLKGVDSTLKIQPAKLEDSAVYLCASREARDRSNYGYTFGSGTRLTVV.

This clone occurred a few times. This chain uses TRBV7-9 with TRBJ2-7; D is perhaps TRBD1 (8 bases). Germline assignment: CDR1 SEHNR and CDR2 FQNEAQ (reference sequence). The V end was cut by 11 bases, the J end by 0 bases, with 20 bases between. This CDR3 is 15 amino acids long. CDR3 loop: CAGTRGRGSSYEQYF. The CDR3 bases are TGTGCCGGTACCAGGGGGCGCGGGAGCTCCTACGAGCAGTACTTC.

The rearrangement uses TRBV27 and TRBJ1-1, with a tentative D call TRBD1 (6 bases). Germline V gene data show CDR1 as MNHEY and CDR2 as SMNVEV (reference sequence). V dropped 2 bases and J dropped 10 bases, with 20 bases sitting between them. The CDR3 is made up of 15 amino acids. The CDR3 loop is CASSLRDGGRGRAFF. CDR3 nucleotides: TGTGCCAGCAGTTTACGAGACGGTGGCAGGGGTAGAGCTTTCTTT.

The J gene is TRBJ1-5, the V gene TRBV19; D not certain. The CDR3 loop spans 15 amino acids. Trimming left V 4 bases short and J 3 bases short, with 13 bases between. The germline CDR1 and CDR2 sequences are LNHDA and SQIVND (reference sequence). This CDR3 is CASSKRTELNQPQHF. CDR3 coding DNA: TGTGCCAGTAGTAAAAGGACGGAACTCAATCAGCCCCAGCATTTT.

The table lists this clone with a count of one. The chain employs TRBV6-2 or TRBV6-3 and TRBJ1-2; D not certain. V dropped 4 bases and J dropped 4 bases, with 10 bases sitting between them. The CDR3 has 13 residues. Germline CDR1 reads MNHEY; CDR2 reads SVGEGT. The CDR3 is CASSSMISYGYTF. DNA for the CDR3: TGTGCCAGCAGTTCAATGATTTCCTATGGCTACACCTTC.

As to this clone: Within the sample, other DNA sequences also encode this same CDR3. The gene calls are TRBV18 and TRBJ1-5, with 8 bases fitting TRBD1. The CDR3 is made up of 13 amino acids. V lost 3 bases and J lost 7; bases outside the gene matches: 2. Per the germline V gene, CDR1 is KGHSH and CDR2 is LQKENI. The CDR3 DNA reads TGTGCCAGCTCACCGGACAGGGACCAGCCCCAGCATTTT. Translated: CASSPDRDQPQHF.

The chain uses TRBV2 and TRBJ1-1; D is uncertain. The length of the CDR3 is 11 residues. V lost 5 bases and J lost 5, with 6 bases in between. Germline CDR1 is SNHLY and CDR2 is FYNNEI. The CDR3: CASSRRTEAFF. CDR3 DNA sequence: TGTGCCAGCAGTAGGAGAACTGAAGCTTTCTTT.

DNA of the CDR3: TGTGCCAGCAGTCTTCCGGTTGGAAGTAATCAGCCCCAGCATTTT. Translated, it gives CASSLPVGSNQPQHF. V gene TRBV2 combines with J gene TRBJ1-5, with D unresolved. Looked up from germline, CDR1 is SNHLY and CDR2 is FYNNEI. This CDR3 spans 15 amino acids. The germline V and J ends were trimmed by 5 bases and 4 bases, with 15 bases remaining between them. The variable domain in full, completed from reference TRBV2 and TRBJ1-5, reads EPEVTQTPSHQVTQMGQEVILRCVPISNHLYFYWYRQILGQKVEFLVSFYNNEISEKSEIFDDQFSVERPDGSNFTLKIRSTKLEDSAMYFCASSLPVGSNQPQHFGDGTRLSIL.

This clone was counted a single time. The chain combines TRBV4-1 with TRBJ2-3; 9 bases match TRBD2. The J segment lost 4 bases and the V segment lost 0 bases, leaving 8 bases of the junction unmatched. Germline V lookup: CDR1 MGHRA, CDR2 YSYEKL. CDR3 length: 17 residues. CDR3 region: CASSQEQRGRAPDTQYF. The CDR3 DNA sequence: TGCGCCAGCAGCCAAGAACAGCGCGGGAGGGCCCCAGATACGCAGTATTTT.

The chain has TRBV5-1 and TRBJ1-2, with 8 bases fitting TRBD1. The CDR3 has 15 amino acids. In germline, CDR1 is SGHRS, CDR2 YFSETQ. V lost 3 bases to trimming and J lost 2 bases; unmatched junction nucleotides: 6. The CDR3 DNA reads TGCGCCAGCAGCTCTAACAGGGGGTCGAACTATGGCTACACCTTC. Amino acid sequence: CASSSNRGSNYGYTF. Combining the CDR3 with reference TRBV5-1 and TRBJ1-2 gives the whole variable domain KAGVTQTPRYLIKTRGQQVTLSCSPISGHRSVSWYQQTPGQGLQFLFEYFSETQRNKGNFPGRFSGRQFSNSRSEMNVSTLELGDSALYLCASSSNRGSNYGYTFGSGTRLTVV.

The chain has TRBV7-9 and TRBJ2-1; D is possibly TRBD2 (6 bases). V shed 6 bases and J shed 0 bases, with 15 bases lying between them. Germline CDR1 is SEHNR and CDR2 is FQNEAQ (reference sequence). The length of the CDR3 is 16 residues. The CDR3 loop is CASRSSEFSSYNEQFF. CDR3 nucleotides: TGTGCCAGCAGATCTAGCGAGTTCTCCTCCTACAATGAGCAGTTCTTC.

The rearrangement uses TRBV28 and TRBJ1-1; D perhaps matches TRBD1 (5 bases). CDR1 and CDR2 (germline): MDHEN, SYDVKM. V was clipped by 3 bases and J by 7 bases, with 15 bases between them. This CDR3 contains 14 residues. The CDR3 bases are TGTGCCAGCAGTTTGTCAGGGCCACCTCGTGAAGCTTTCTTT. Its translation is CASSLSGPPREAFF.

The chain couples TRBV4-1 to TRBJ1-5; D not resolved. V was clipped by 1 base and J by 1 base, with 8 bases between them. CDR1 and CDR2 from the germline V gene are MGHRA and YSYEKL. CDR3 size: 15 residues. The CDR3 bases are TGCGCCAGCAGCCAAGGAGCAGGAAGCAATCAGCCCCAGCATTTT. This encodes CASSQGAGSNQPQHF.

CDR3 DNA: TGTGCCAGTAGTATCCCAAGGCAGGGAGCGCGTGGCTACACCTTC. It yields the protein CASSIPRQGARGYTF. This sequence joins TRBV19 and TRBJ1-2, with D perhaps matching TRBD1 (5 bases). The CDR3 consists of 15 residues. Germline V gene sequence: CDR1 LNHDA, CDR2 SQIVND (reference sequence). Trimming took off 3 bases at V and 7 bases at J, with 18 bases between the two ends.

This clone has just a few counts. The J gene is TRBJ2-5, the V gene TRBV7-2, with 7 positions matching TRBD1. The CDR3 covers 17 residues. The V segment lost 6 bases and the J segment 1 base; nucleotides outside the gene matches: 14. Germline V gives CDR1 SGHTA, CDR2 FQGNSA. DNA for the CDR3: TGTGCCAGCAGTACAAGGGTCTCCGGGACAGCCCAAGAGACCCAGTACTTC. Its protein product is CASSTRVSGTAQETQYF.